A selection of T cell receptor beta chains follows, all from one sample in a study of blood T cell repertoires in COVID-19. Profiled with immunoSEQ multiplex PCR; TCRdb holds only in-frame clones, not every one. The data hold roughly 84,000 clones, with 75% to 85% observed a single time. Sequencing was done on a sample of peripheral blood. These receptors were taken from a woman in her forties with active or convalescent COVID-19. The CDR3 runs from the conserved cysteine through the conserved F or W. The order of the fields is V gene, D gene, J gene, clone size, CDR3 DNA, CDR3 protein. D genes are given only for firm matches. Clone size is not always given. Where it is, it says once, few, many or a class for expanded clones.

V: TRBV6-5; D: .; J: TRBJ1-2; size: .; DNA: TGTGCCAGCAGGGGGCCCTATGGCTACACCTTC; CDR3: CASRGPYGYTF
V: TRBV2; D: TRBD2; J: TRBJ2-1; size: .; DNA: TGTGCCAGCACGGATGGGAGGGGTCTCAATGAGCAGTTCTTC; CDR3: CASTDGRGLNEQFF
V: TRBV2; D: TRBD1; J: TRBJ2-5; size: .; DNA: TGTGCCAGCAGTGAATACGAACGGACAGGCTACCAAGAGACCCAGTACTTC; CDR3: CASSEYERTGYQETQYF
V: TRBV28; D: .; J: TRBJ1-6; size: .; DNA: TGTGCCAGCAGTTTTCTACAGGATAATTCACCCCTCCACTTT; CDR3: CASSFLQDNSPLHF
V: TRBV4-2; D: TRBD1; J: TRBJ2-7; size: .; DNA: TGTGCCAGCAGCCTAGGACAGGGGCCAACCTACGAGCAGTACTTC; CDR3: CASSLGQGPTYEQYF
V: TRBV6-5; D: .; J: TRBJ1-6; size: .; DNA: TGTGCCAGCTCGGGGGGAGGATGGGATTCACCCCTCCACTTT; CDR3: CASSGGGWDSPLHF
V: TRBV6-2/TRBV6-3; D: .; J: TRBJ2-7; size: once; DNA: TGTGCCAGCAGTTACTCGAGGACGGGGTACTCCTACGAGCAGTACTTC; CDR3: CASSYSRTGYSYEQYF
V: TRBV10-1; D: .; J: TRBJ2-2; size: .; DNA: TGCGCCAGCAGCAGGGGACGGGGCGGGGAGCTGTTTTTT; CDR3: CASSRGRGGELFF
V: TRBV4-2; D: .; J: TRBJ1-1; size: .; DNA: TGTGCCAGCAGCCAAGATGACGGCAAAAGGGGTAGGGCTTTCTTT; CDR3: CASSQDDGKRGRAFF
V: TRBV7-9; D: TRBD2; J: TRBJ2-7; size: .; DNA: TGTGCCAGCAGCCTAAAGCGGGGGGGCTACGAGCAGTACTTC; CDR3: CASSLKRGGYEQYF
V: TRBV5-5; D: .; J: TRBJ2-7; size: .; DNA: TGTGCCAGCCGAAGACTGGCCAGCTCCTACGAGCAGTACTTC; CDR3: CASRRLASSYEQYF
V: TRBV28; D: TRBD1; J: TRBJ1-3; size: .; DNA: TGTGCCAGCAGCTCCGGACAGGCTGGAAACACCATATATTTT; CDR3: CASSSGQAGNTIYF
V: TRBV27; D: TRBD1; J: TRBJ2-2; size: .; DNA: TGTGCCAGCAGTGGGACAGTCGGGGAGCTGTTTTTT; CDR3: CASSGTVGELFF
V: TRBV11-2; D: TRBD2; J: TRBJ2-1; size: .; DNA: TGTGCCAGCAGCTTGGTTTTCGGGAGGAGCTCCTACAATGAGCAGTTCTTC; CDR3: CASSLVFGRSSYNEQFF
V: TRBV6-5; D: .; J: TRBJ1-4; size: .; DNA: TGTGCCAGCAGTTACTCGGTGGACCGGGGAAAACTGTTTTTT; CDR3: CASSYSVDRGKLFF
V: TRBV6-4; D: .; J: TRBJ1-1; size: .; DNA: TGTGCCAGCAGTGAGGCCAGTAACACTGAAGCTTTCTTT; CDR3: CASSEASNTEAFF
V: TRBV6-5; D: .; J: TRBJ1-1; size: once; DNA: TGTGCCAGCAGTTCCGTGAACACTGAAGCTTTCTTT; CDR3: CASSSVNTEAFF
V: TRBV28; D: .; J: TRBJ1-6; size: .; DNA: TGTGCCAGCAGTAGCATGGGAGTTATTTCACCCCTCCACTTT; CDR3: CASSSMGVISPLHF
V: TRBV6-5; D: .; J: TRBJ1-4; size: .; DNA: TGTGCCAGCAGCAGGACTGTAACTGAAAAACTGTTTTTT; CDR3: CASSRTVTEKLFF
V: TRBV28; D: TRBD1; J: TRBJ1-6; size: .; DNA: TGTGCCAGCAGCAGGGACAGGGGACCCTCCTATAATTCACCCCTCCACTTT; CDR3: CASSRDRGPSYNSPLHF
V: TRBV7-3; D: TRBD2; J: TRBJ2-3; size: few; DNA: TGTGCCAGCAGCTCGGGACTAGAGATCACAGATACGCAGTATTTT; CDR3: CASSSGLEITDTQYF
V: TRBV19; D: TRBD2; J: TRBJ2-1; size: .; DNA: TGTGCCAGTAGTATCAGGGTCTGGGTGTACGAGCGGGAGATGAGGGTAGGATCCTACAATGAGCAGTTCTTC; CDR3: CASSIRVWVYEREMRVGSYNEQFF
V: TRBV18; D: .; J: TRBJ1-5; size: .; DNA: TGTGCCAGCTCACCAGGGCCCTATCAGCCCCAGCATTTT; CDR3: CASSPGPYQPQHF
V: TRBV7-3; D: .; J: TRBJ2-3; size: .; DNA: TGTGCCAGCAGCAAGGGACAATCCACAGATACGCAGTATTTT; CDR3: CASSKGQSTDTQYF
V: TRBV28; D: .; J: TRBJ1-1; size: .; DNA: TGTGCCAGCAGTTCGCGTCCGATTTTGTGGGCTTTCTTT; CDR3: CASSSRPILWAFF
V: TRBV4-1; D: .; J: TRBJ2-5; size: .; DNA: TGCGCCAGCAGCCAAGACCCCGTGGGGGCAGAGACCCAGTACTTC; CDR3: CASSQDPVGAETQYF
V: TRBV2; D: TRBD1; J: TRBJ2-2; size: few; DNA: TGTGCCAGCAGTGAAAAAGGGGGACAGGGGTTGACCGGGGAGCTGTTTTTT; CDR3: CASSEKGGQGLTGELFF
V: TRBV7-2; D: TRBD2; J: TRBJ2-1; size: .; DNA: TGTGCCAGCAGTAGCGGGAGGGCCAATGAGCAGTTCTTC; CDR3: CASSSGRANEQFF
V: TRBV12-3/TRBV12-4; D: TRBD1; J: TRBJ2-1; size: .; DNA: TGTGCCAGCTTGGGACAGGGGCGCAATGAGCAGTTCTTC; CDR3: CASLGQGRNEQFF
V: TRBV9; D: .; J: TRBJ1-1; size: few; DNA: TGTGCCAGCAGCGTAGGGCAGTTGAACACTGAAGCTTTCTTT; CDR3: CASSVGQLNTEAFF
V: TRBV12-3/TRBV12-4; D: TRBD1; J: TRBJ1-2; size: .; DNA: TGTGCCAGCAGTTCAGACAGGGACTATGGCTACACCTTC; CDR3: CASSSDRDYGYTF